These T cell receptor beta chains were read from a single sample in a study of blood T cell repertoires in COVID-19. Generated by immunoSEQ multiplex PCR, the TCRdb table keeps only in-frame clones and is missing some. Of 330,000 or so clones listed, 89% are singletons. The sequenced material came from peripheral blood. These receptors were obtained from an older woman with COVID-19, enrolled during active disease. CDR3s include the opening cysteine and the closing phenylalanine or tryptophan. D genes are given only for firm matches. Some rows have no size entry. The others give once, few or many, or a class for an expanded clone.

TRBJ2-5	.	TRBD2	TRBV7-2	TGTGCCAGCAGCTTAGCGGCGGGGGGCCGTGTGGAGACCCAGTACTTC	CASSLAAGGRVETQYF
TRBJ1-1	.	.	TRBV11-3	TGTGCCAGCAGCTTAGGAGGTTCACCCACTGAAGCTTTCTTT	CASSLGGSPTEAFF
TRBJ1-5	.	.	TRBV28	TGTGCCAGCAGTCAGTATAGCAATCAGCCCCAGCATTTT	CASSQYSNQPQHF
TRBJ1-1	.	.	TRBV28	TGTGCCAGCAGTTGGGCAGGGAGGGCTTTCTTT	CASSWAGRAFF
TRBJ1-4	.	TRBD1	TRBV6-1	TGTGCCAGCAGTGGGGGTACAGGGGGTACTAATGAAAAACTGTTTTTT	CASSGGTGGTNEKLFF
TRBJ1-1	once	.	TRBV6-5	TGTGCCAGCGGAATTGGACATTTGAACACTGAAGCTTTCTTT	CASGIGHLNTEAFF
TRBJ2-7	.	.	TRBV7-2	TGTGCCAGCAGCTTTGGAGGGGGCCAGGCATACGAGCAGTACTTC	CASSFGGGQAYEQYF
TRBJ1-1	once	TRBD1	TRBV7-3	TGTGCCAGCAGCTTTCGACAGGGGGTAACTGAAGCTTTCTTT	CASSFRQGVTEAFF
TRBJ2-7	.	TRBD2	TRBV4-1	TGCGCCAGCAGCCAATTTAGCGGGGGGACCCCCTACGAGCAGTACTTC	CASSQFSGGTPYEQYF
TRBJ1-2	.	TRBD1	TRBV7-2	TGTGCCAGCAGCAAAGACAGGGACTCTGGCTACACCTTC	CASSKDRDSGYTF
TRBJ2-1	.	TRBD1	TRBV28	TGTGCCAGCAGGCCACAGGGGGCGGTCTACAATGAGCAGTTCTTC	CASRPQGAVYNEQFF
TRBJ2-3	.	TRBD2	TRBV5-4	TGTGCCAGCAGCTGGGGGGGAGGGACTAGAAGCACAGATACGCAGTATTTT	CASSWGGGTRSTDTQYF
TRBJ2-3	.	.	TRBV14	TGTGCCAGCAGCCAAGATAAAGTAGCGTTACGCACAGATACGCAGTATTTT	CASSQDKVALRTDTQYF
TRBJ2-2	.	TRBD2	TRBV28	TGTGCCAGCAGTCCCCGGGGGGTGAACACCGGGGAGCTGTTTTTT	CASSPRGVNTGELFF
TRBJ2-5	.	TRBD2	TRBV11-2	TGTGCCAGCAGCTTAGGGGGACTAAACCAAGAGACCCAGTACTTC	CASSLGGLNQETQYF
TRBJ1-5	.	.	TRBV27	TGTGCCAGCAGTCCCGCGGGAGGGACTAGCAATCAGCCCCAGCATTTT	CASSPAGGTSNQPQHF
TRBJ1-2	once	TRBD1	TRBV4-2	TGTGCCAGCAGCCGTACAGGGGGCTATGGCTACACCTTC	CASSRTGGYGYTF
TRBJ2-2	.	.	TRBV2	TGTGCCAGCACAATCCGGGTGACCGCCGGGGAGCTGTTTTTT	CASTIRVTAGELFF
TRBJ1-5	.	.	TRBV28	TGTGCCAGCAGGCCCTGGACTCTGGACGGCAATCAGCCCCAGCATTTT	CASRPWTLDGNQPQHF
TRBJ2-2	.	.	TRBV3-1/TRBV3-2	TGTGCCAGCAGGGAGTTTGGTACCGGGGAGCTGTTTTTT	CASREFGTGELFF
TRBJ1-1	.	TRBD1	TRBV18	TGTGCCAGCTCGAGGGACAGTGCGCTTCTGGCTTTCTTT	CASSRDSALLAFF
TRBJ1-5	.	.	TRBV27	TGTGCCAGCAGTTTATCGGGAGGCCAGCCCCAGCATTTT	CASSLSGGQPQHF
TRBJ1-4	.	.	TRBV6-5	TGTGCCAGCAGGCGACTGCCTGATGAAAAACTGTTTTTT	CASRRLPDEKLFF
TRBJ2-2	.	.	TRBV3-1/TRBV3-2	TGTGCCAGCAGTCCCCCAGGGTACACCGGGGAGCTGTTTTTT	CASSPPGYTGELFF
TRBJ1-5	.	.	TRBV6-1	TGTGCCAGCAGTGAAATAGGGACACATAGCAATCAGCCCCAGCATTTT	CASSEIGTHSNQPQHF
TRBJ1-5	.	.	TRBV2	TGTGCCAGCAGTGAAGCTGGGATAGCGTATCAGCCCCAGCATTTT	CASSEAGIAYQPQHF
TRBJ1-6	.	TRBD1	TRBV3-1/TRBV3-2	TGTGCCAGCACCCGGACAGGGGGTAATTCACCCCTCCACTTT	CASTRTGGNSPLHF